This T cell receptor beta chain was captured by sequencing in a study of blood T cell repertoires in COVID-19. Across the whole study: There were acute and convalescent COVID-19 samples, and they came from the United States, Italy and Spain.

Sequenced by immunoSEQ multiplex PCR; TCRdb stores in-frame clones only, minus some. The top ten hold 1.4% to 1.5% of the sample, which has some 110,000 clones, more than 75% seen once. Germline V gives CDR1 MGHRA, CDR2 YSYEKL. The ends lost 5 bases at V and 1 base at J; junction bases unmatched: 6. This CDR3 is 15 amino acids long. Sample: peripheral blood. The receptor comes from a man aged 40-50 years with acute or convalescent COVID-19. The J gene is TRBJ2-7, the V gene TRBV4-1; 9 bases agree with TRBD2. This chain's CDR3 is CASSDGLATSYEQYF. The CDR3 coding sequence is TGCGCCAGCAGCGATGGACTAGCGACGTCCTACGAGCAGTACTTC.